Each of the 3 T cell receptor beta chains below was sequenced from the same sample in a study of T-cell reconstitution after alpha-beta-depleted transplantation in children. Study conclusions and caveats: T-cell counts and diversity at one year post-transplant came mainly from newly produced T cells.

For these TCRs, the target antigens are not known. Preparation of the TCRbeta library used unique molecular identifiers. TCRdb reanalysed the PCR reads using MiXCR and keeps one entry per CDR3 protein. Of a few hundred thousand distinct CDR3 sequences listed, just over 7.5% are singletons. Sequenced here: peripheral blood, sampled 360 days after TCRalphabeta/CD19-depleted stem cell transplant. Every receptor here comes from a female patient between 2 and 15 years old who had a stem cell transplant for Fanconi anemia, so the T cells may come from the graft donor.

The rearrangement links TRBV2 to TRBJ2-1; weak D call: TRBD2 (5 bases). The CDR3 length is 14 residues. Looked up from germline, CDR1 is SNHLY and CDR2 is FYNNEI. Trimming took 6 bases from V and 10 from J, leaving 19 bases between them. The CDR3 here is CASRTWTDQPEQFF. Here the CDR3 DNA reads TGTGCCAGCAGGACGTGGACTGACCAACCCGAGCAGTTCTTC.

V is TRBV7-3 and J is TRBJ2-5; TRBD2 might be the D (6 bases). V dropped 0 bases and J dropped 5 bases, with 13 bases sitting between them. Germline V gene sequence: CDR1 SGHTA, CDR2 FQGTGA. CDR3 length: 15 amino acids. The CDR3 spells CASSLTHGGGETQYF. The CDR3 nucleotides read TGTGCCAGCAGCTTAACACACGGGGGTGGCGAGACCCAGTACTTC.

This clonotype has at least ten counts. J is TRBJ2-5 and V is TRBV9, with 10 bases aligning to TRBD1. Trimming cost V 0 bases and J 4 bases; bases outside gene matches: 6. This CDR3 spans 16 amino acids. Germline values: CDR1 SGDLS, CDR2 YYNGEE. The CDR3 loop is CASSVGDRGLRETQYF. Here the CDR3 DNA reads TGTGCCAGCAGCGTAGGCGACAGGGGGCTTAGAGAGACCCAGTACTTC.